The entry that follows covers one TCR beta chain sequence. Its cognate antigen is unknown. This entry is derived from a study of cytomegalovirus exposure and HLA in healthy donors. Study observations and caveats: Prediction of most subjects' HLA-A and HLA-B alleles by TCR beta sequences was reportedly accurate. Common viral pathogens were later found to be apparently linked to several of the most significant clusters. In all likelihood, a cluster of highly shared sequence variants was a sequencing artifact. A later analysis showed that HLA-associated TCR beta chains had undergone more clonal expansion than equally common others.

This CDR3 has 14 amino acids. Germline CDR1 reads MDHEN; CDR2 reads SYDVKM. Trimming left V 3 bases short and J 3 bases short, with 9 bases between. Primers for the PCR totalled 60 Vbeta and 13 Jbeta. This table comes from immunoSEQ multiplex PCR, and its TCRdb copy is limited to in-frame clones, with some not included. The table lists 150,000 to 200,000 clones, 70% to 90% of them singletons. The V and J genes are TRBV28 and TRBJ1-5; D gene uncertain. The receptor was derived from a young man in good health and CMV-seropositive. The specimen was PBMCs. The CDR3 DNA sequence: TGTGCCAGCAGTTTGAGAGGGTTCAATCAGCCCCAGCATTTT. Protein sequence: CASSLRGFNQPQHF.